Listed here is a single T cell receptor beta chain. This receptor's antigen is unknown. No quality values exist for individual bases; no much larger clone is one base distant. Using the deep immunoSEQ assay, TCR CDR3 regions were amplified from genomic DNA by multiplex PCR. Extracted genomic DNA from each cell subset was spread evenly across all wells of several immunoSEQ 96-well plates, with each plate serving as a replicate. Each replicate PCR for sorted subsets received 150 to 250 ng genomic DNA, equal to some 32,000 T cell genomes. Purified libraries were measured with a Qubit 3.0 fluorometer, size-checked on a Bioanalyzer 2100, and measured again with the KAPA Library Quantification kit. Each immunoSEQ 96-well plate was sequenced on its own single-read 150-cycle Illumina NextSeq 550 flow cell. The study's processing was this. The immunoSEQ output contained only junctional sequences without quality scores, so filtering could not match that applied to full-length reads. Sequences were annotated with PyIR, a Python wrapper for IgBLAST v1.9, using IMGT germline references to assign V/J genes and CDR3. Reads were filtered out if the reads had weak V/J assignments (E-value above 1e-6), no CDR3, stop codons, out-of-frame junctions, or ambiguous translated residues. A V3J clonotype was defined by an identical inferred V gene, J gene, and CDR3 amino acid sequence. Percentage overlap between repertoires was calculated by dividing the number of shared unique clonotypes by the size of the smaller repertoire. Repertoire richness was assessed with RTK rarefaction, the Chao1 estimator, and Recon v2.1 estimates of unobserved clonotypes. For all TCRbeta clonotypes obtained by the gDNA method from a handful of donors, generation probabilities were computed with OLGA. In its TCRdb copy, this immuneACCESS table keeps in-frame sequences only and misses some clones. Where compared with another copy, unresolved V genes explain less than half of these, and the others have no known cause. The DNA gave D and trimming, while V, J and clone size come from that table. The sample table contains millions of clones; only one count was recorded for 90% to 95% of them. Of the sample, about 0.39% falls within the top ten clones.

This sample stems from a study of shared clonotypes between healthy human individuals (dated by TCRdb to 2018 to 2021). Some background on the complete study: The cohort comprised two women and a few men aged 18 to 49 years. To increase sequencing depth and limit assay-specific biases, different laboratories used diverse techniques to prepare libraries and sequence TCR repertoires. For each donor, three plates each were used for CD4 naive and CD4 memory, two plates were used for CD8 naive, and one plate was used for CD8 memory. Leukapheresis yielded between about 0.8 and 9.5 billion PBMCs per donor. Blood TCR repertoires of about 5 healthy adults were deeply sequenced to estimate repertoire size and the extent of clonotype sharing between individuals.

Overall study results and their limits: Compared with non-shared clonotypes, clonotypes shared by all four sorted-subset donors had higher generation probabilities. Only blood was sampled, and tissue TCR repertoires likely differ from those in blood. Pairwise subsampling indicated that sequencing depth was expected to affect the degree of clonotype sharing among donors. Sharing across several donors was observed for around 5% of naive CD4, less than 4% of naive CD8, 2% to 2.5% of memory CD4, and around 0.4% of memory CD8 clonotypes. The small number of donors limited the genetic and exposure-history diversity represented. Estimated clonotype richness was generally larger for naive than for memory subsets. Even with the large sequencing depth, rarefaction of the sorted-subset datasets indicated that sequencing was incomplete.

Including cysteine and phenylalanine, the CDR3 has 14 amino acids. Only the CDR3 part of the read is kept: 42 bases, read in frame from the first base. According to the germline V gene, CDR1 reads SGHTA and CDR2 reads FQGNSA. V loses 3 bases of germline sequence and J loses 7 bases, and the interval between the two ends is 12 bases. Donors were healthy HIV-negative adults with no recently reported acute infections or vaccinations. Every donor was a Caucasian adult living in Nashville, Tennessee, USA. CD4+ T cells were enriched by magnetic negative selection; naive cells were then positively selected on CD45RA, and the negative fraction formed the memory subset. Blood was collected by leukapheresis, and PBMCs were isolated by Ficoll-Histopaque density gradient centrifugation and then cryopreserved in liquid nitrogen vapor phase. Purity and quantity of every magnetically sorted T cell population were checked by analytical flow cytometry. Genomic DNA was isolated from every sorted fraction and measured by UV absorbance on a Nanodrop 2000c.

The sample taken for sequencing was naive CD4+ T cells from PBMCs. This sample's cell subset or site label indicates: CD45RA+ positively selected. The receptor chain draws on TRBV7-2 and TRBJ1-4, with no confidently assigned D gene. This TCR derives from a man younger than 35 in good health. Some clones in this sample may be carry-over from other donors' samples. The CDR3 region: CASSLWSGGEKLFF. The nucleotide sequence reads TGTGCCAGCAGCTTGTGGTCGGGAGGTGAAAAACTGTTTTTT.